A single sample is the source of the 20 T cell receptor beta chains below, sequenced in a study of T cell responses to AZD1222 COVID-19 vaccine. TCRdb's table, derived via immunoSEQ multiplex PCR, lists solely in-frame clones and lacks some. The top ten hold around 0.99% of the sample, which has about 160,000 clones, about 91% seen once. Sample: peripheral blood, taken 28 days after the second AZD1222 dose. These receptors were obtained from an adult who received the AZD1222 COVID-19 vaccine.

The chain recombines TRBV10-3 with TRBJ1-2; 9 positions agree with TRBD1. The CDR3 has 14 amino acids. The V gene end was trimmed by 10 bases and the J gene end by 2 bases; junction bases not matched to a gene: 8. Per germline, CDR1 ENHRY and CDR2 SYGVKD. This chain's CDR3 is CATLKGQGNYGYTF. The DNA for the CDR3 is TGTGCCACCCTTAAGGGACAGGGAAACTATGGCTACACCTTC.

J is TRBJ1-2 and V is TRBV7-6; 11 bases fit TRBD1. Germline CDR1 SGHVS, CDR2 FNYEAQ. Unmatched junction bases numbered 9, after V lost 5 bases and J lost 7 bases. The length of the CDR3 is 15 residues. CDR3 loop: CASSPGQGAMFGYTF. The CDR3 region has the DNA TGTGCCAGCAGCCCAGGACAGGGGGCGATGTTTGGCTACACCTTC. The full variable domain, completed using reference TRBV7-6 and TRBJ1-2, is GAGVSQSPRYKVTKRGQDVALRCDPISGHVSLYWYRQALGQGPEFLTYFNYEAQQDKSGLPNDRFSAERPEGSISTLTIQRTEQRDSAMYRCASSPGQGAMFGYTFGSGTRLTVV.

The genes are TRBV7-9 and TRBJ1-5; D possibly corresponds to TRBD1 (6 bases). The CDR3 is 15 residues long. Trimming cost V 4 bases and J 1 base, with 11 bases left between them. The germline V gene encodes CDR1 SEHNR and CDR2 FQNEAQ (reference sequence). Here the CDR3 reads CASSSLGGSNQPQHF. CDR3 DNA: TGTGCCAGCAGCTCCCTAGGGGGAAGCAATCAGCCCCAGCATTTT.

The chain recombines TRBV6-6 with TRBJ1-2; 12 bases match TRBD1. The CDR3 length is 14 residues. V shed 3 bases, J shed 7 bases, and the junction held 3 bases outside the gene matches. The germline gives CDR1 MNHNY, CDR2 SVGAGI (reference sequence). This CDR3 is CASSYLGQGAGYTF. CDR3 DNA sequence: TGTGCCAGCAGTTATCTGGGACAGGGGGCTGGCTACACCTTC.

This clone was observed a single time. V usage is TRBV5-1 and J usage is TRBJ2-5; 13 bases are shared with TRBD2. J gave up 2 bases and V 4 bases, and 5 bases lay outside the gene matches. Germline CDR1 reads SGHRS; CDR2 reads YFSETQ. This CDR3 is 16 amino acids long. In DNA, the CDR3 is TGCGCCAGCAGCAAGGGGACTAGCGGGGCTCAAGAGACCCAGTACTTC. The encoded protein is CASSKGTSGAQETQYF.

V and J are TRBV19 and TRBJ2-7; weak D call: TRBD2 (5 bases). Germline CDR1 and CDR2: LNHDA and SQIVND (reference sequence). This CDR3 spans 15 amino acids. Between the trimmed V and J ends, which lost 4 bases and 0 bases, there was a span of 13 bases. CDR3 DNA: TGTGCCAGTAGTACTTTGGACCGGGGCTCCTACGAGCAGTACTTC. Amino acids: CASSTLDRGSYEQYF.

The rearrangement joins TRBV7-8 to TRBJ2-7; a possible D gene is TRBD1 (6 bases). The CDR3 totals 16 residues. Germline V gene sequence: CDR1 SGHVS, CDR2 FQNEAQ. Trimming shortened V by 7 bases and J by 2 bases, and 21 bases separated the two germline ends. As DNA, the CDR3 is TGTGCCAGCAACAAGATACCCGGGACAAACACCTACGAGCAGTACTTC. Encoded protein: CASNKIPGTNTYEQYF.

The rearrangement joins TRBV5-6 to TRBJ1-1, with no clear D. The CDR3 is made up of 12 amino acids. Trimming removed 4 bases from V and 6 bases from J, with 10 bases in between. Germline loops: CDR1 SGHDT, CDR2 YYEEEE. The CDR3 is CASSINRAEAFF. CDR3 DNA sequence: TGTGCCAGCAGCATTAACCGGGCTGAAGCTTTCTTT.

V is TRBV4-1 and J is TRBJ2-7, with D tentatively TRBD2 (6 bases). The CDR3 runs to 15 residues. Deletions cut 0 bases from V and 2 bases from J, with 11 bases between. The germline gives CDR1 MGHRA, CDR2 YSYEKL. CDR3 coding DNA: TGCGCCAGCAGCCAAGAGGAGGGGCTCGCCTACGAGCAGTACTTC. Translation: CASSQEEGLAYEQYF.

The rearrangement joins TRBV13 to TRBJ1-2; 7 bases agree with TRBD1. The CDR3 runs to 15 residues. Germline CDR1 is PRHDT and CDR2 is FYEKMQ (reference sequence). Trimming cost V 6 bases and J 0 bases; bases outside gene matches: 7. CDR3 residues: CASSRDRPSNYGYTF. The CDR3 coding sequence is TGTGCCAGCAGTCGGGACAGACCATCTAACTATGGCTACACCTTC.

CDR3 region: CAWRTGLIATNEKLFF. CDR3 nucleotides: TGTGCCTGGAGGACAGGTTTAATTGCAACTAATGAAAAACTGTTTTTT. The chain recombines TRBV30 with TRBJ1-4; the D gene is possibly TRBD1 (6 bases). The V gene lost 3 bases and the J gene lost 0 bases, with 14 bases spanning the gap. The CDR3 runs to 16 residues. The germline V gene has CDR1 GTSNPN and CDR2 SVGIG (reference sequence).

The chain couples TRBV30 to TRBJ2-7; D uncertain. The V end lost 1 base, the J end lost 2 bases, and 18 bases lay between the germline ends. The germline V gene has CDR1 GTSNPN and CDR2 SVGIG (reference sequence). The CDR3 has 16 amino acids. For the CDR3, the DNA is TGTGCCTGGAGTGGGCCCCCCCCGGCTGCAACCTACGAGCAGTACTTC. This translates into CAWSGPPPAATYEQYF.

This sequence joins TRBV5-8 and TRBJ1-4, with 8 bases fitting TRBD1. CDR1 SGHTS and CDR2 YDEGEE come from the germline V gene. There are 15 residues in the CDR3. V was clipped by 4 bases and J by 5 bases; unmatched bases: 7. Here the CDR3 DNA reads TGTGCCAGCAGCGGCGGACAGGGCCTAAATGAAAAACTGTTTTTT. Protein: CASSGGQGLNEKLFF.

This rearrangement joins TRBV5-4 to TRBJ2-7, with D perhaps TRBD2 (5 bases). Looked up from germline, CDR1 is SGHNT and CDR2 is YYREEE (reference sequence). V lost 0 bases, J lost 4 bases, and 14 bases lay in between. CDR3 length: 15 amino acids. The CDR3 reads CASSLVSGKSYEQYF. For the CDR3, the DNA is TGTGCCAGCAGCTTGGTGTCGGGGAAGTCGTACGAGCAGTACTTC. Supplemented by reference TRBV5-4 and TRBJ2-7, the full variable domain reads ETGVTQSPTHLIKTRGQQVTLRCSSQSGHNTVSWYQQALGQGPQFIFQYYREEENGRGNFPPRFSGLQFPNYSSELNVNALELDDSALYLCASSLVSGKSYEQYFGPGTRLTVT.

CDR3 loop: CASSTLSTGYGYTF. The CDR3 bases are TGTGCCAGTAGTACCCTATCGACCGGTTATGGCTACACCTTC. This chain joins TRBV19 and TRBJ1-2, with D uncertain. The CDR3 has 14 amino acids. The germline gives CDR1 LNHDA, CDR2 SQIVND (reference sequence). The V end lost 4 bases, the J end lost 5 bases, and 14 bases lay between the germline ends.

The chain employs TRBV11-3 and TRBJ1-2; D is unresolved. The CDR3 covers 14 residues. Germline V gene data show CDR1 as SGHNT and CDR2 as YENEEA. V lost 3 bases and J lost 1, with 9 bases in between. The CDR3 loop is CASSLKGSNYGYTF. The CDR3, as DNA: TGTGCCAGCAGCTTGAAGGGTAGTAACTATGGCTACACCTTC.

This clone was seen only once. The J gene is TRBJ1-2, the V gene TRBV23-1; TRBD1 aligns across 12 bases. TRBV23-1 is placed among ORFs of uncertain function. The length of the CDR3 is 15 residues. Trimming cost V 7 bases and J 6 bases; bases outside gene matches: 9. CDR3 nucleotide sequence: TGCGCCAGCACCCCTCCCGGGACAGGGGGCGATGGCTACACCTTC. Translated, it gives CASTPPGTGGDGYTF.

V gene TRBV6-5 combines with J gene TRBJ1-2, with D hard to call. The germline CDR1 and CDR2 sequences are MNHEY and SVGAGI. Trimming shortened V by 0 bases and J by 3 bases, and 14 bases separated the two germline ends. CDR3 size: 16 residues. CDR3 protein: CASSYSISSHHYGYTF. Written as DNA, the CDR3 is TGTGCCAGCAGTTACTCCATCTCAAGTCACCACTATGGCTACACCTTC.

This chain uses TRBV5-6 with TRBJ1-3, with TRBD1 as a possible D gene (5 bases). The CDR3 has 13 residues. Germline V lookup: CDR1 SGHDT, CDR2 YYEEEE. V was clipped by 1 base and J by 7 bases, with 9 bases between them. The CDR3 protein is CASSLQRGNTIYF. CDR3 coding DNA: TGTGCCAGCAGCTTGCAGAGGGGCAACACCATATATTTT.

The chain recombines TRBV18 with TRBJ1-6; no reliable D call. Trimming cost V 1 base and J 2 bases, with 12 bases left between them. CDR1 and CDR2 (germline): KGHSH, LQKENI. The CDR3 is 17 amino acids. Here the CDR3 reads CASSPLGMGAYNSPLHF. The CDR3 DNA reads TGTGCCAGCTCACCACTGGGAATGGGCGCCTATAATTCACCCCTCCACTTT.